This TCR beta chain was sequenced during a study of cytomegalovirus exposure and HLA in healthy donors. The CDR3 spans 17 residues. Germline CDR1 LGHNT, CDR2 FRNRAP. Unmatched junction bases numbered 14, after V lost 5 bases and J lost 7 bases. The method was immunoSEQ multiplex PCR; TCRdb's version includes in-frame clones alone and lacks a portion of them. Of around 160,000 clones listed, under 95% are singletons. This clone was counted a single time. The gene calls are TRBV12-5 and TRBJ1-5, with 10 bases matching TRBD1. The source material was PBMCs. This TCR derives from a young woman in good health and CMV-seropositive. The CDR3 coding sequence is TGTGCTAGTGGTCGGGACAGGGGTCAACCGGTGGGGCAGCCCCAGCATTTT. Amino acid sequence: CASGRDRGQPVGQPQHF.